What follows describes a single T cell receptor (beta chain). This sample was included in a study of CD8 T cells in Susac syndrome. CD8+ and CD4+ T cells were negatively isolated; TEMRA cells were FACS-enriched. With random hexamers, reverse transcription was performed on about 0.45 to 1 ug of RNA. TCRdb itself ran the immunoSEQ multiplex PCR reads through MiXCR, one entry per CDR3 protein. There are hundreds of thousands of distinct CDR3 sequences in the sample; approximately 89% occur only once, and about 0.12% lies in the top ten. This sequence originates from a human donor with multiple sclerosis. Sequenced material: CD8+ T cells from PBMCs.

The CDR3 reads CAWSPRGLVETQYF. The CDR3 DNA sequence: TGTGCCTGGAGCCCAAGGGGTCTAGTGGAGACCCAGTACTTC. The chain links TRBV30 to TRBJ2-5, with D tentatively TRBD1 (5 bases). Per germline, CDR1 GTSNPN and CDR2 SVGIG (reference sequence). This CDR3 has 14 amino acids. Trimming cost V 3 bases and J 5 bases, with 16 bases left between them.